The 32 T cell receptor beta chains below all came from one sample that was sequenced in a study of shared clonotypes between healthy human individuals. Generated by immunoSEQ multiplex PCR, the TCRdb table keeps only in-frame clones and is missing some. The repertoire has roughly 1 million clones, 60% to 80% of them found once; the top ten carry roughly 1.5%. The sequenced sample was memory CD4+ T cells sorted from blood. Regarding subset: CD45RA-negative fraction. Receptor source: a man between 18 and 29 years old in good health.

The rearrangement uses TRBV18 and TRBJ2-7; D unclear. The CDR3 sequence is 14 residues long. Germline-derived CDR1 and CDR2 are KGHSH and LQKENI. Trimming left V 5 bases short and J 6 bases short, with 17 bases between. The CDR3 DNA reads as TGTGCCAGCTCAGCAGCTAGGCTGTTCGGCGAGCAGTACTTC. Protein product: CASSAARLFGEQYF.

The chain couples TRBV11-3 to TRBJ2-7; possibly TRBD2 for D (6 bases). The germline gives CDR1 SGHNT, CDR2 YENEEA. The V end was cut by 5 bases, the J end by 2 bases, with 10 bases between. The CDR3 consists of 13 residues. The CDR3 nucleotides are TGTGCCAGCAGCACCGGGGGAGCCTACGAGCAGTACTTC. Amino acid sequence: CASSTGGAYEQYF. The whole variable domain, filled in from reference TRBV11-3 and TRBJ2-7, reads EAGVVQSPRYKIIEKKQPVAFWCNPISGHNTLYWYLQNLGQGPELLIRYENEEAVDDSQLPKDRFSAERLKGVDSTLKIQPAELGDSAVYLCASSTGGAYEQYFGPGTRLTVT.

This clone was recorded only once. One end of the junction is discordant with germline, which a read error may explain. J is TRBJ2-5 and V is TRBV6-4; 7 bases are shared with TRBD1. The J call is doubtful: the DNA matches TRBJ2-7 better. CDR1 is MRHNA, CDR2 SNTAGT, per germline. The CDR3 is 15 amino acids. CDR3 coding DNA: TGTGCCAGCAGTTACTCGAGGCAGGGGGTTTACGAGCAGTACTTC. Translating it yields CASSYSRQGVYEQYF.

The chain is built from TRBV18 and TRBJ2-1; the match to TRBD1 covers 8 bases. Trimming removed 6 bases from V and 4 bases from J; junction bases left unmatched: 11. The CDR3 is made up of 16 amino acids. The germline V gene encodes CDR1 KGHSH and CDR2 LQKENI. The chain's CDR3 is CASSPPRDRSYNEQFF. Here the CDR3 DNA reads TGTGCCAGCTCTCCCCCCCGGGACAGGTCATACAATGAGCAGTTCTTC.

Turning to this clone: A much larger clonotype is one base distant, so this may be a read error. The chain couples TRBV30 to TRBJ1-1; D is unresolved. CDR3 length equals 13 residues. Germline V gene sequence: CDR1 GTSNPN, CDR2 SVGIG (reference sequence). CDR3 bases: TGTGCCCGGAGTGTTCTTGGGAACACTGAAGCTTTCTTT. As protein: CARSVLGNTEAFF. Combining the CDR3 with reference TRBV30 and TRBJ1-1 gives the whole variable domain SQTIHQWPATLVQPVGSPLSLECTVEGTSNPNLYWYRQAAGRGLQLLFYSVGIGQISSEVPQNLSASRPQDRQFILSSKKLLLSDSGFYLCARSVLGNTEAFFGQGTRLTVV.

V gene TRBV27 combines with J gene TRBJ2-3; TRBD1 might be the D (6 bases). Trimming removed 5 bases at V and 2 bases at J, with 11 bases between. Per the germline V gene, CDR1 is MNHEY and CDR2 is SMNVEV (reference sequence). This CDR3 spans 14 amino acids. The DNA for the CDR3 is TGTGCCAGCAGTAGACAGGTGAACACAGATACGCAGTATTTT. The encoded protein is CASSRQVNTDTQYF.

The rearrangement joins TRBV7-9 to TRBJ2-2; no clear D gene. Trimming removed 1 base at V and 9 bases at J, with 12 bases between. The CDR3 extends over 14 amino acids. The germline gives CDR1 SEHNR, CDR2 FQNEAQ (reference sequence). This chain's CDR3 is CASSLVMGRRELFF. The CDR3 nucleotides are TGTGCCAGCAGCTTAGTAATGGGCCGCCGGGAGCTGTTTTTT.

This clone has a handful of counts. CDR3 sequence (DNA): TGTGCCTGGAGTGTACAAGGACAGAAAGCTTTCTTT. Its protein product is CAWSVQGQKAFF. V and J are TRBV30 and TRBJ1-1; TRBD1 might be the D (6 bases). CDR3 length: 12 residues. Deletions cut 0 bases from V and 9 bases from J, with 11 bases between. From germline, CDR1 is GTSNPN and CDR2 SVGIG (reference sequence). The full variable domain, rest sourced from reference TRBV30 and TRBJ1-1, is SQTIHQWPATLVQPVGSPLSLECTVEGTSNPNLYWYRQAAGRGLQLLFYSVGIGQISSEVPQNLSASRPQDRQFILSSKKLLLSDSGFYLCAWSVQGQKAFFGQGTRLTVV.

This rearrangement joins TRBV28 to TRBJ1-5; TRBD1 agrees at 8 bases. Unmatched junction bases numbered 11, after V lost 6 bases and J lost 7 bases. The CDR3 sequence is 15 residues long. Germline V CDR1 and CDR2: MDHEN, SYDVKM. The CDR3 reads CASRFPDRDKQPQHF. The CDR3 DNA reads as TGTGCCAGCAGATTTCCGGACAGGGATAAACAGCCCCAGCATTTT.

This chain's CDR3 is CASDEQFF. The CDR3 nucleotides are TGTGCCTCGGATGAGCAGTTCTTC. J is TRBJ2-1 and V is TRBV12-1; TRBD2 reflects the table's D call only, with no check against the DNA. TRBV12-1 is labeled a pseudogene. The CDR3 spans 8 residues.

This rearrangement joins TRBV2 to TRBJ2-2; 8 nucleotides line up with TRBD1. The CDR3 has 15 amino acids. Germline-derived CDR1 and CDR2 are SNHLY and FYNNEI. J lost 5 bases, V lost 4 bases, and 6 bases had no gene match. CDR3 in amino acids: CASSVSGGGTGELFF. For the CDR3, the DNA is TGTGCCAGCAGTGTTTCAGGGGGCGGGACCGGGGAGCTGTTTTTT.

The rearrangement links TRBV5-1 to TRBJ1-6; tentatively, D is TRBD1 (5 bases). The CDR3 consists of 12 residues. Deletions cut 4 bases from V and 8 bases from J, with 7 bases between. Germline loops: CDR1 SGHRS, CDR2 YFSETQ. This CDR3 is CASSEGYSPLHF. CDR3 sequence (DNA): TGCGCCAGCAGCGAGGGGTATTCACCCCTCCACTTT.

The chain is built from TRBV5-8 and TRBJ2-3, with 9 bases matching TRBD2. Germline V lookup: CDR1 SGHTS, CDR2 YDEGEE. The CDR3 spans 16 residues. V gave up 2 bases and J gave up 2 bases; unmatched junction bases: 6. The CDR3 loop reads CASSFRLAGDTDTQYF. The CDR3 coding sequence is TGTGCCAGCAGCTTTCGTTTAGCGGGGGACACAGATACGCAGTATTTT. Combining the CDR3 with reference TRBV5-8 and TRBJ2-3 gives the whole variable domain EAGVTQSPTHLIKTRGQQATLRCSPISGHTSVYWYQQALGLGLQFLLWYDEGEERNRGNFPPRFSGRQFPNYSSELNVNALELEDSALYLCASSFRLAGDTDTQYFGPGTRLTVL.

V usage is TRBV9 and J usage is TRBJ2-1, with TRBD2 matching over 9 bases. Germline lookup yields CDR1 SGDLS and CDR2 YYNGEE. This CDR3 comprises 18 residues. V lost 0 bases and J lost 8; bases outside the gene matches: 15. CDR3 sequence: CASSVATRREGFQYEQFF. The DNA for the CDR3 is TGTGCCAGCAGCGTAGCTACTCGGCGGGAGGGCTTCCAATATGAGCAGTTCTTC.

The chain joins TRBV28 to TRBJ1-2, with D possibly TRBD1 on 6 matching bases. Deletions cut 3 bases from V and 8 bases from J, with 19 bases between. CDR1 is MDHEN, CDR2 SYDVKM, per germline. CDR3 length: 15 amino acids. The chain's CDR3 is CASSFEILGAGGYTF. In nucleotides, the CDR3 is TGTGCCAGCAGTTTTGAAATCTTGGGGGCTGGGGGCTACACCTTC.

The chain uses TRBV19 and TRBJ2-3; TRBD2 aligns across 8 bases. V dropped 4 bases and J dropped 0; count of bases not matched to a gene: 6. This CDR3 is built from 16 residues. CDR1 and CDR2 from the germline V gene are LNHDA and SQIVND (reference sequence). Here the CDR3 DNA reads TGTGCCAGTAGTACAGTAGCGGGGTCCAGCACAGATACGCAGTATTTT. It encodes CASSTVAGSSTDTQYF.

V gene TRBV2 combines with J gene TRBJ2-7; D is undetermined. CDR1 is SNHLY and CDR2 is FYNNEI in the germline V gene. This CDR3 has 11 amino acids. The V end lost 4 bases, the J end lost 4 bases, and 5 bases lay between the germline ends. The CDR3 DNA is TGTGCCAGCAGTGTACGATACGAGCAGTACTTC. Amino acid sequence: CASSVRYEQYF.

The chain combines TRBV29-1 with TRBJ1-1; D is ambiguous. This CDR3 has 15 amino acids. Germline V gene lookup returns CDR1 SQVTM and CDR2 ANQGSEA. Trimming took off 1 base at V and 1 base at J, with 13 bases between the two ends. The CDR3 region has the DNA TGCAGCGTTGAAGTCGCGGGCAGCAAGAACACTGAAGCTTTCTTT. Translating it yields CSVEVAGSKNTEAFF. Looking up the rest from reference TRBV29-1 and TRBJ1-1 gives the full variable domain: SAVISQKPSRDICQRGTSLTIQCQVDSQVTMMFWYRQQPGQSLTLIATANQGSEATYESGFVIDKFPISRPNLTFSTLTVSNMSPEDSSIYLCSVEVAGSKNTEAFFGQGTRLTVV.

This chain links TRBV5-1 with TRBJ2-2; no reliable D call. The CDR3 loop spans 14 amino acids. Germline V CDR1 and CDR2: SGHRS, YFSETQ. Trimming stripped 5 bases from V and 4 bases from J, with 12 bases between. The CDR3 sequence: CASRSDPATGELFF. CDR3 DNA: TGCGCCAGCAGAAGCGACCCCGCCACCGGGGAGCTGTTTTTT. Filled out from reference TRBV5-1 and TRBJ2-2, the complete variable domain reads KAGVTQTPRYLIKTRGQQVTLSCSPISGHRSVSWYQQTPGQGLQFLFEYFSETQRNKGNFPGRFSGRQFSNSRSEMNVSTLELGDSALYLCASRSDPATGELFFGEGSRLTVL.

This chain uses TRBV5-1 with TRBJ1-1; tentative D call: TRBD1 (5 bases). Germline values: CDR1 SGHRS, CDR2 YFSETQ. This CDR3 has 16 residues. Between the trimmed V and J ends, which lost 4 bases and 5 bases, there was a span of 21 bases. CDR3 protein: CASSPAGRGQGTEAFF. The CDR3 nucleotides read TGCGCCAGCAGCCCCGCGGGTCGGGGCCAGGGAACTGAAGCTTTCTTT.

The V and J genes are TRBV19 and TRBJ2-1; TRBD2 might be the D (7 bases). This CDR3 spans 12 amino acids. CDR1 LNHDA and CDR2 SQIVND come from the germline V gene (reference sequence). The V gene lost 7 bases and the J gene lost 12 bases, with 16 bases spanning the gap. CDR3 in amino acids: CASNDRGGAQFF. In nucleotides, the CDR3 is TGTGCCAGTAATGACCGAGGGGGGGCGCAGTTCTTC.

The CDR3 spells CASSPPGLANYEQFF. The CDR3 DNA is TGTGCCAGCAGCCCCCCGGGACTAGCGAACTATGAGCAGTTCTTC. The chain combines TRBV5-4 with TRBJ2-1, with 10 bases lining up with TRBD2. In germline, CDR1 is SGHNT, CDR2 YYREEE (reference sequence). Losses at the gene ends were 4 bases for V and 8 bases for J; bases not matched to a gene: 9. The CDR3 loop spans 15 amino acids.

The genes are TRBV5-1 and TRBJ1-3; the D is unclear. Trimming took off 0 bases at V and 1 base at J, with 8 bases between the two ends. The CDR3 is 15 residues long. CDR1 SGHRS and CDR2 YFSETQ come from the germline V gene. The chain's CDR3 is CASSLGLRSGNTIYF. As DNA, the CDR3 is TGCGCCAGCAGCTTGGGGTTAAGGTCTGGAAACACCATATATTTT.

The table lists this clone with a few counts. This chain connects TRBV21-1 to TRBJ1-1. TRBV21-1 is assigned pseudogene status. CDR3 size: 12 residues. The chain's CDR3 is CASRGKNTEAFF. The DNA of the CDR3 is TGTGCCAGCAGGGGAAAGAACACTGAAGCTTTCTTT.

This clone was recorded a few times. The CDR3 nucleotides are TGTGCCAGTAGTATCCTACAGGGGTACAGATTGGCCCTCCACTTT. Translating it yields CASSILQGYRLALHF. The chain joins TRBV19 to TRBJ1-6; 7 bases agree with TRBD1. This CDR3 spans 15 amino acids. V shed 3 bases and J 14 bases; nucleotides not matched to a gene: 13. Germline CDR1 LNHDA, CDR2 SQIVND (reference sequence).

This clone was observed a few times. The chain couples TRBV11-1 to TRBJ2-2; D gene ambiguous. CDR3 size: 16 residues. Per germline, CDR1 SGHAT and CDR2 FQDESV (reference sequence). Deletions cut 1 base from V and 5 bases from J, with 14 bases between. The CDR3 protein is CASSLVATPATGELFF. The CDR3 nucleotides are TGTGCCAGCAGCTTAGTTGCGACACCGGCTACCGGGGAGCTGTTTTTT.

This chain uses TRBV18 with TRBJ2-1; D might be TRBD1 (5 bases). V lost 1 base, J lost 9 bases, and 13 bases lay in between. From germline, CDR1 is KGHSH and CDR2 LQKENI. The CDR3 totals 14 residues. CDR3 loop: CASSPQPGIGEQFF. The CDR3 DNA reads TGTGCCAGCTCACCACAACCAGGGATAGGTGAGCAGTTCTTC.

This chain uses TRBV7-9 with TRBJ2-1, with 14 bases matching TRBD2. V was pared by 3 bases and J by 9 bases, with 7 bases of the junction left unmatched. The CDR3 spans 16 residues. The V gene's germline CDR1 is SEHNR and CDR2 FQNEAQ (reference sequence). The CDR3 nucleotides are TGTGCCAGCAGCTTCCGAGGACTAGCGGGAGGCAGTGAGCAGTTCTTC. It encodes CASSFRGLAGGSEQFF.

V usage is TRBV28 and J usage is TRBJ2-3; D perhaps matches TRBD2 (6 bases). Deletions cut 5 bases from V and 4 bases from J, with 13 bases between. The CDR3 is 14 residues long. Germline-derived CDR1 and CDR2 are MDHEN and SYDVKM. The CDR3 coding sequence is TGTGCCAGCAGTCGGGATCGGAGGGCAGATACGCAGTATTTT. Its protein product is CASSRDRRADTQYF.

V usage is TRBV7-8 and J usage is TRBJ2-1; tentatively, D is TRBD2 (5 bases). CDR1 SGHVS and CDR2 FQNEAQ come from the germline V gene. The CDR3 totals 12 residues. Trimming took 5 bases from V and 11 from J, leaving 13 bases between them. The CDR3 region is CASSRAGEQQFF. The CDR3 DNA sequence: TGTGCCAGCAGCCGGGCCGGGGAGCAGCAGTTCTTC.

Details on this clone: Other DNA sequences in this specimen translate into the identical CDR3. The chain recombines TRBV9 with TRBJ2-1; 11 nucleotides align to TRBD2. Germline CDR1 SGDLS, CDR2 YYNGEE. The ends lost 0 bases at V and 6 bases at J; junction bases unmatched: 2. The CDR3 has 15 residues. The CDR3 here is CASSVGGLAGNEQFF. CDR3 nucleotide sequence: TGTGCCAGCAGCGTAGGAGGACTAGCGGGCAATGAGCAGTTCTTC.

The chain employs TRBV6-1 and TRBJ1-5; D call uncertain. Germline values: CDR1 MNHNS, CDR2 SASEGT. The V end was cut by 8 bases, the J end by 6 bases, with 14 bases between. The CDR3 runs to 13 residues. The CDR3 spells CASQARVGQPQHF. The CDR3 region has the DNA TGTGCCAGCCAAGCGCGGGTCGGTCAGCCCCAGCATTTT.